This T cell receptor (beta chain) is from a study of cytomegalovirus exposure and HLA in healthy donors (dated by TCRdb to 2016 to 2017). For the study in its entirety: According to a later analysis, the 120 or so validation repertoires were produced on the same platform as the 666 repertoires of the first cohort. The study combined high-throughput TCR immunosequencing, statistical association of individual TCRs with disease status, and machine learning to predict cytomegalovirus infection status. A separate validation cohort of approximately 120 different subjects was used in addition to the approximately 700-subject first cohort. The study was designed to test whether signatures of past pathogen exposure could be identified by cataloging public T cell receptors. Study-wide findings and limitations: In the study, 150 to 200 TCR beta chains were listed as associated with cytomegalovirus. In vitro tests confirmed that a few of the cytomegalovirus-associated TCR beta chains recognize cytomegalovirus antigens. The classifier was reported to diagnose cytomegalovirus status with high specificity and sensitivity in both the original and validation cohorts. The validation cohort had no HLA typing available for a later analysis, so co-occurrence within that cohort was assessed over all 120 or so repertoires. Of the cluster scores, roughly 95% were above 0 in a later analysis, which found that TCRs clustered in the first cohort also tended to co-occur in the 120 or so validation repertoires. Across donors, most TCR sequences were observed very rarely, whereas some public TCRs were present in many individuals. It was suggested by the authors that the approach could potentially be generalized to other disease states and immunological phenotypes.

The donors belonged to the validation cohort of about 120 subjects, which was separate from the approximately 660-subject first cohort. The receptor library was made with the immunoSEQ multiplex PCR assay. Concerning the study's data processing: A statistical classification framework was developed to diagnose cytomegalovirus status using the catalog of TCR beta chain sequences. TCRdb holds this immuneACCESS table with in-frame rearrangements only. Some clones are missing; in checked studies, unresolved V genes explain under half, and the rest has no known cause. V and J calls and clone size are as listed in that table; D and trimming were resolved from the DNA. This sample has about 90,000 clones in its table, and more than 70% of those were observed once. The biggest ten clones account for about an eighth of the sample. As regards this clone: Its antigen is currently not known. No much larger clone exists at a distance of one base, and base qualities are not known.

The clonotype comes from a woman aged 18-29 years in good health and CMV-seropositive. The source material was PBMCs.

The nucleotide sequence reads TGTGCCAGCAGCCCTCGGACTAGCGGGGGGTCCTACAATGAGCAGTTCTTC. Translated, this gives CASSPRTSGGSYNEQFF. The chain couples TRBV7-3 to TRBJ2-1, and 14 bases in between align with TRBD2. V is pruned by 5 bases and J by 1 base, leaving 4 bases of the junction without a gene match. The CDR3 starts with the cysteine, ends with the phenylalanine, and has 17 residues. Only CDR3 DNA is held: 51 bases, read in frame from base 1. As encoded in the germline V gene, CDR1 is SGHTA while CDR2 is FQGTGA.